These T cell receptor beta chains were read from a single sample in a study of shared clonotypes between healthy human individuals. Here immunoSEQ multiplex PCR was the method, and the copy in TCRdb shows in-frame clones only, minus some. Among 450,000 to 600,000 clones, about four fifths were seen once, and the ten largest hold about an eighth. The specimen was PBMCs. The receptors were sampled from a woman aged 35 to 49 in good health. Some clones in this sample may be carry-over from other donors' samples. Both conserved end residues are part of each CDR3. D genes are given only for firm matches.

v_call: TRBV5-1; d_call: NA; cdr3_aa: CASSLHSASTDTQYF
v_call: TRBV7-2; d_call: TRBD2; cdr3_aa: CASSGLAGYNEQFF
v_call: TRBV18; d_call: NA; cdr3_aa: CASSPLDALDRPYEQYF
v_call: TRBV18; d_call: NA; cdr3_aa: CASSPQTGTGANVLTF
v_call: TRBV4-1; d_call: NA; cdr3_aa: CASSQEGGLLAKNIQYF
v_call: TRBV18; d_call: TRBD2; cdr3_aa: CASSPPRIVGILADYNEQFF
v_call: TRBV7-2; d_call: NA; cdr3_aa: CATRVGVGNEQFF
v_call: TRBV6-8; d_call: TRBD2; cdr3_aa: CASSWEGLAGSYEQYF
v_call: TRBV2; d_call: TRBD1; cdr3_aa: CASAGTGNHQPQHF
v_call: TRBV27; d_call: TRBD1; cdr3_aa: CASSSGQGALSYNEQFF
v_call: TRBV7-3; d_call: NA; cdr3_aa: CASSQSHAGELFF